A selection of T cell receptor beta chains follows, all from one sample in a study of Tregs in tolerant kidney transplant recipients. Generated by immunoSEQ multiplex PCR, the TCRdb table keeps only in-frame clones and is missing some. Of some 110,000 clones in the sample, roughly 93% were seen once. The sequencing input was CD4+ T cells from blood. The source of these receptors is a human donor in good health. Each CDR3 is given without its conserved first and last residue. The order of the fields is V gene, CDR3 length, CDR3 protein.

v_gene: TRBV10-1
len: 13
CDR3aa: ASSEDQGSYNEQF

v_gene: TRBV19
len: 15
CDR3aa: ASRPPGLAGDSYEQY

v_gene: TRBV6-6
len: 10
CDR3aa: ASSLEAYGYT

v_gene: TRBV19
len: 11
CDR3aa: ASSIGGDSPLH

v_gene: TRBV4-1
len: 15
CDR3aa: ASSRLPAQVVMSEAF

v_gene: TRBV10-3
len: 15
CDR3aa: AISGPQLAGVDNEQF

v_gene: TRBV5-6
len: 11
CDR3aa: ASSQTDSYGYT

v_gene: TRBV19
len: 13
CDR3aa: ASSIPRTNTGELF

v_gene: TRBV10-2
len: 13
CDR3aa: ASSGQSGGSNEQF

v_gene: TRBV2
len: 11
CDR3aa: ASISGITYEQY

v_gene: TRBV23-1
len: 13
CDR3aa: ASSQVPLLNTEAF

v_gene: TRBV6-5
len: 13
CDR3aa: ASSGGLAGAETQY

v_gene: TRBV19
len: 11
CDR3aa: ASAQGYTGELF

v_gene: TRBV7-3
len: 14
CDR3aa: ASSSQPGLLSNEQF

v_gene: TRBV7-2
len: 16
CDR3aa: ASSLVSGSGGLTDTQY

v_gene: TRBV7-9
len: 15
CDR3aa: ASSSPLRSSGRYEQF

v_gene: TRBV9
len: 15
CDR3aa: ASSVGPAGEDGETQY

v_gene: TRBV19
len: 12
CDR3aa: ASSIGRATDTQY

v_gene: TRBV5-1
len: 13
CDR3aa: ASSSPQGLDYGYT

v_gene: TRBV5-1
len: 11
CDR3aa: ASSGGGQETQY

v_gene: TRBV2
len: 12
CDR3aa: ASSGDRRNYGYT

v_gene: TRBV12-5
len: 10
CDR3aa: ASGFGETEAF

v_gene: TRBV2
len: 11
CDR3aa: ASSTGLRQTQY

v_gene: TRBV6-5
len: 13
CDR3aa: ASSYSSRGGYEQF

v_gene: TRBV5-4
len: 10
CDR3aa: ASSVNNQPQH

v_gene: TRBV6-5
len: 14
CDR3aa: ASSYQFSSSGNTIY

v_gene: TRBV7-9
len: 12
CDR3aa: ASSLEVVGQPQH

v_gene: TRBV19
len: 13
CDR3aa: ASSTGTSGSYEQY

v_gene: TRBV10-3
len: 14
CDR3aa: AISDGLSRIQETQY

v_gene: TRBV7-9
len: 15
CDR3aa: ASSPGFRQGANQPQH

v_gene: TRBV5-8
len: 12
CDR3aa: ASSLGTPGDLAF

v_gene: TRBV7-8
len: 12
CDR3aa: ASSWTQRAYEQY

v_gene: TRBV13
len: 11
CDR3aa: ASSPKAVNEQF

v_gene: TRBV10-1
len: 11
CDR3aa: ASSGNQGNEQF

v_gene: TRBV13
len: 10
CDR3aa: ASTLLRTEAF

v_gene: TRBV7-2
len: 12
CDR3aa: ASSFSPDLSGYT

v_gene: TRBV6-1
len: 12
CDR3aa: ASSDGAFQETQY

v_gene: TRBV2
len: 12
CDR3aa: ASSPGQGAKEQY

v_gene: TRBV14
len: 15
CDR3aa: ASSQEAPDRGHTEAF

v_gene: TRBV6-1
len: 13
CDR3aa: ASSPGTRSSYEQY

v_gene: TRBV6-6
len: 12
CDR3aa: ASSLPGTATGYT

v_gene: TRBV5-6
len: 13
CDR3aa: ASSGRTGPSYEQY

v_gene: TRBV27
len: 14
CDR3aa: ASSSLAGGPGNEQF

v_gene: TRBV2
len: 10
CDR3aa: ASSGGGTEAF

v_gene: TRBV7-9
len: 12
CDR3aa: ASSLAAVGTEAF

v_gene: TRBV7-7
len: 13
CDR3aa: ASSFSGGALETQY

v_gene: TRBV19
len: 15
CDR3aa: ASSKRDPGMSNQPQH

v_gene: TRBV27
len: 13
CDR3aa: ASSTRQGLGNEQF

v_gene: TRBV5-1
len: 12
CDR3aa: ASSLGTGYNEQF

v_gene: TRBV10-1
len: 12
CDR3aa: ASSGTGSSGELF

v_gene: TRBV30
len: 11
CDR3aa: ACSGNSYNEQF

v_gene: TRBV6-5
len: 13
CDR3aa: ATRRGAASNQPQH

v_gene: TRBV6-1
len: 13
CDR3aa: ASSELGESNQPQH

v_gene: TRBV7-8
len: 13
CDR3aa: ASSPMTSGTDTQY

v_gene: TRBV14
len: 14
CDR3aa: ASSLLRGSSYNEQF